These T cell receptor beta chains were read from a single sample in a study of technical replicates of blood from a handful of donors. Clones were read by immunoSEQ multiplex PCR, and TCRdb kept only the in-frame ones, dropping some. The repertoire includes roughly 68,000 clones, about 90% of them detected once, and about 0.4% sits in the top ten. Material: T cells isolated from PBMCs. The receptors originated from a human donor in good health. Each CDR3 is given with its conserved first and last residue. D genes are given only for firm matches.

V gene: TRBV5-1; D gene: NA; CDR3 protein: CASSFEHNEQFF
V gene: TRBV6-5; D gene: TRBD2; CDR3 protein: CASSSSGSYNEQFF
V gene: TRBV5-1; D gene: TRBD1; CDR3 protein: CASSRDRTYEQYF
V gene: TRBV13; D gene: NA; CDR3 protein: CASSFGSGLGDYGYTF
V gene: TRBV9; D gene: TRBD2; CDR3 protein: CASSVGTRIGEQFF
V gene: TRBV4-3; D gene: NA; CDR3 protein: CASSQGWVEGPSYGYTF
V gene: TRBV28; D gene: NA; CDR3 protein: CASGTANTEAFF
V gene: TRBV5-1; D gene: NA; CDR3 protein: CASSSTGGENTEAFF
V gene: TRBV2; D gene: TRBD1; CDR3 protein: CASHDRVGAEAFF
V gene: TRBV2; D gene: NA; CDR3 protein: CASSYRITEAFF
V gene: TRBV4-3; D gene: TRBD1; CDR3 protein: CASSQDPWTGVDTQYF
V gene: TRBV10-3; D gene: NA; CDR3 protein: CAISDRADGNTIYF
V gene: TRBV9; D gene: NA; CDR3 protein: CASSSLLGDTDTQYF
V gene: TRBV6-5; D gene: NA; CDR3 protein: CASSYNTGSYEQYF
V gene: TRBV30; D gene: TRBD1; CDR3 protein: CAWGTGMNPGELFF
V gene: TRBV7-9; D gene: TRBD1; CDR3 protein: CASSPSGTERYEQYF
V gene: TRBV7-2; D gene: TRBD1; CDR3 protein: CASSFRTGGAGNQPQHF
V gene: TRBV18; D gene: TRBD2; CDR3 protein: CASSPPFLTSGNLPDTQYF
V gene: TRBV5-6; D gene: NA; CDR3 protein: CASSDETGLSYEQYF
V gene: TRBV19; D gene: NA; CDR3 protein: CASRGAGYTF
V gene: TRBV10-3; D gene: TRBD1; CDR3 protein: CAITLGQSSYNEQFF
V gene: TRBV6-5; D gene: NA; CDR3 protein: CATQTGITQYF
V gene: TRBV5-6; D gene: TRBD2; CDR3 protein: CASSLGLAADTQYF
V gene: TRBV4-3; D gene: TRBD2; CDR3 protein: CASSQDPGLAGLEQYF